The source of this T cell receptor beta chain is a study of T cell responses to AZD1222 COVID-19 vaccine. Findings and caveats of the study: At 160-218 and 743-854, vaccine-associated CD4 TCRs were dominant, and they spanned spike. It should be noted that donors were predominantly white British and more often female, and clonal diversity was possibly underestimated. Reportedly, nearly half the spike-specific TCRs target unmutated variant regions. Repertoires were collected only later (after the peak T cell response had occurred).

In regard to this clone: As yet, its antigen is unknown.

Deletions cut 5 bases from V and 2 bases from J, with 12 bases between. CDR3 length: 14 residues. Germline V CDR1 and CDR2: SEHNR, FQNEAQ (reference sequence). Repertoires were generated with immunoSEQ multiplex PCR, while TCRdb's copy carries only in-frame clones and drops some. The repertoire holds roughly 100,000 clones, with over 70% as singletons. The chain combines TRBV7-9 with TRBJ1-1; unclear D gene. The sample in question was peripheral blood, obtained on day 0 of AZD1222 vaccination. The receptor was derived from an adult in good health. The CDR3 here is CASSLTGINTEAFF. The CDR3 DNA reads TGTGCCAGCAGCCTAACCGGGATCAACACTGAAGCTTTCTTT.